A single T cell receptor beta chain is shown here with its context. The ends were cut back, 4 bases at V and 2 bases at J, with 12 bases in the middle. Germline V gene lookup returns CDR1 SGHAT and CDR2 FQNNGV. The CDR3 runs to 14 residues. The data were obtained in a study of OX40 agonist ivuxolimab in advanced cancers. Study-level information: The treatment was a fully human IgG2 OX40 agonist, ivuxolimab. Mean age around 60 years, range roughly 23 to 79; approximately 83% male. Prior anti-PD-1, anti-PD-L1 or anti-CTLA-4 therapy was allowed; 40% had some.

Method: immunoSEQ multiplex PCR; TCRdb's copy keeps in-frame clones and lacks some. The repertoire holds around 90,000 clones, with about 94% as singletons. The chain uses TRBV11-2 and TRBJ2-7; the D gene is possibly TRBD1 (5 bases). Here the sequenced sample was CD4+ or CD8+ T cells sorted from blood, taken in a trial of the OX40 agonist ivuxolimab. This clonotype was obtained from an adult with an advanced solid tumor such as melanoma, head and neck, liver or kidney cancer. DNA of the CDR3: TGTGCCAGCAGCTCCCCCGGCAGGGCCTACGAGCAGTACTTC. This sequence encodes CASSSPGRAYEQYF.